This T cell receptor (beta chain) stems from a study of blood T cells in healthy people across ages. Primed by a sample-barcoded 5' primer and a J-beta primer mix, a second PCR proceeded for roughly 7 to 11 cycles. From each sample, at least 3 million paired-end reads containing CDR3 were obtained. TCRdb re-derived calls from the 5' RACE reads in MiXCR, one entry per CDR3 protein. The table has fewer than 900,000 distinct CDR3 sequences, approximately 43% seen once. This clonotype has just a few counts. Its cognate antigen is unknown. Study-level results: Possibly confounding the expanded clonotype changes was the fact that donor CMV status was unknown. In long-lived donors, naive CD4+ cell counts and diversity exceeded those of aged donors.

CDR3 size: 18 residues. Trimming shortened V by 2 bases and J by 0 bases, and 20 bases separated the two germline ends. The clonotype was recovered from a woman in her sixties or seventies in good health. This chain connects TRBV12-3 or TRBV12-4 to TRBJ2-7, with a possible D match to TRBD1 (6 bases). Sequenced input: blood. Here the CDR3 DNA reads TGTGCCAGCAGTTTAAGGGGAAAAGGGGGTTATCCCTCCTACGAGCAGTACTTC. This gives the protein CASSLRGKGGYPSYEQYF.